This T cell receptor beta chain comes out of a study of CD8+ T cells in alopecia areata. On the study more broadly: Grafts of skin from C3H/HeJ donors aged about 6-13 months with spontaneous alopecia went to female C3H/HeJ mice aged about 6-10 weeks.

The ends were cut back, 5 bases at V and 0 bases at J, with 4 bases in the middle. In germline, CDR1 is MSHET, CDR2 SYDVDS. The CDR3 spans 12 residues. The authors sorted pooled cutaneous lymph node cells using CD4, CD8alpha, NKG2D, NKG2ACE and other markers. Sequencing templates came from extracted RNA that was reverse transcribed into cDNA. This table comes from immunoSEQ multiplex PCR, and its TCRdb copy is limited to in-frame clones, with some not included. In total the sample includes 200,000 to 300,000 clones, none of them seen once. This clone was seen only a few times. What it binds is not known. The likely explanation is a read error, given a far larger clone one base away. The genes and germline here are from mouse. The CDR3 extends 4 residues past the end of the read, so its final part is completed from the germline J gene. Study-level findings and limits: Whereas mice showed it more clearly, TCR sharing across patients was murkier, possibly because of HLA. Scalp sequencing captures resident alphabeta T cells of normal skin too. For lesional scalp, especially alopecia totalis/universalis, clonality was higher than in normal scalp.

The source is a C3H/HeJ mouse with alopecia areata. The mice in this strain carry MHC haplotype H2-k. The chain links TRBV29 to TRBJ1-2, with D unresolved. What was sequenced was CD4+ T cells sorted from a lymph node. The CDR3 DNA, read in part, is TGTGCTAGCAGTCAAGCAAACTCC. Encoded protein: CASSQANS. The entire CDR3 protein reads CASSQANSDYTF.